Listed here are 22 T cell receptor beta chains from one sample, sequenced in a study of T cell responses to AZD1222 COVID-19 vaccine. Sequenced by immunoSEQ multiplex PCR; TCRdb stores in-frame clones only, minus some. The data hold over 100,000 clones, with more than 70% observed a single time. The source was peripheral blood, collected 28 days after the second AZD1222 dose. These TCRs come from an adult who received the AZD1222 COVID-19 vaccine.

The chain employs TRBV4-1 and TRBJ2-1; D not certain. From germline, CDR1 is MGHRA and CDR2 YSYEKL. The CDR3 has 16 amino acids. V shed 1 base and J shed 0 bases, with 10 bases lying between them. CDR3 in amino acids: CASSQVNIVSYNEQFF. For the CDR3, the DNA is TGCGCCAGCAGCCAAGTAAACATTGTCTCCTACAATGAGCAGTTCTTC.

The chain links TRBV5-1 to TRBJ2-5; weak D call: TRBD2 (6 bases). Trimming removed 4 bases from V and 5 bases from J, with 9 bases in between. Germline CDR1 SGHRS, CDR2 YFSETQ. The length of the CDR3 is 12 residues. The CDR3 here is CASSASVETQYF. DNA for the CDR3: TGCGCCAGCAGCGCTAGCGTGGAGACCCAGTACTTC. Full variable domain (rest looked up from reference TRBV5-1 and TRBJ2-5): KAGVTQTPRYLIKTRGQQVTLSCSPISGHRSVSWYQQTPGQGLQFLFEYFSETQRNKGNFPGRFSGRQFSNSRSEMNVSTLELGDSALYLCASSASVETQYFGPGTRLLVL.

For this clone: One base away lies a much larger clone, so this may be a sequencing read error. Other DNA sequences in the sample encode the same CDR3. V usage is TRBV6-5 and J usage is TRBJ2-7; D not resolved. Germline CDR1 MNHEY, CDR2 SVGAGI. The V end was cut by 9 bases, the J end by 0 bases, with 18 bases between. The CDR3 covers 15 residues. CDR3: CASTETSASSYEQYF. CDR3 nucleotide sequence: TGTGCCAGTACCGAAACGTCGGCTAGCTCCTACGAGCAGTACTTC.

This chain links TRBV5-1 with TRBJ2-5; 7 positions match TRBD2. CDR1 is SGHRS and CDR2 is YFSETQ in the germline V gene. The CDR3 length is 13 residues. Losses at the gene ends were 4 bases for V and 4 bases for J; bases not matched to a gene: 4. CDR3 region: CASSGDYTETQYF. Written as DNA, the CDR3 is TGCGCCAGCAGCGGGGACTACACAGAGACCCAGTACTTC.

J is TRBJ1-5 and V is TRBV7-2, with D perhaps TRBD1 (5 bases). The V and J ends lost 4 bases and 6 bases respectively, with 13 bases between them. Per germline, CDR1 SGHTA and CDR2 FQGNSA. This CDR3 is built from 14 residues. CDR3 in amino acids: CASSSWDGSQPQHF. The CDR3 nucleotides read TGTGCCAGCAGCTCATGGGACGGTAGTCAGCCCCAGCATTTT.

On this clone itself: Germline is not matched at one junction end, which may reflect a read error. The CDR3 spells CASSGEEEGPPAF. DNA of the CDR3: TGTGCCAGCAGCGGAGAGGAGGAGGGGCCGCCGGCCTTC. The genes are TRBV3-1 (or the pseudogene TRBV3-2) and TRBJ1-2; D might be TRBD1 (5 bases). The germline V gene has CDR1 LGHDT and CDR2 YNNKEL (reference sequence). This CDR3 has 13 amino acids.

The V gene is TRBV11-3, the J gene TRBJ2-1; TRBD2 matches 7 bases. Losses at the gene ends were 0 bases for V and 6 bases for J; bases not matched to a gene: 5. CDR1 is SGHNT, CDR2 YENEEA, per germline. The CDR3 has 15 residues. CDR3 amino acids: CASSLELAAGNEQFF. For the CDR3, the DNA is TGTGCCAGCAGCTTAGAGCTAGCGGCTGGCAATGAGCAGTTCTTC. Drawing the rest from reference TRBV11-3 and TRBJ2-1, the complete variable domain is EAGVVQSPRYKIIEKKQPVAFWCNPISGHNTLYWYLQNLGQGPELLIRYENEEAVDDSQLPKDRFSAERLKGVDSTLKIQPAELGDSAVYLCASSLELAAGNEQFFGPGTRLTVL.

This chain joins TRBV6-5 and TRBJ2-5; D may be TRBD2 (6 bases). This CDR3 spans 13 amino acids. The V gene lost 7 bases and the J gene lost 4 bases, with 13 bases spanning the gap. The V gene's germline CDR1 is MNHEY and CDR2 SVGAGI. CDR3 amino acids: CASMGWRGETQYF. The CDR3 DNA reads as TGTGCCAGCATGGGGTGGAGGGGAGAGACCCAGTACTTC.

This clone has only one observation. The V and J genes are TRBV5-1 and TRBJ1-1; D is perhaps TRBD1 (6 bases). V dropped 5 bases and J dropped 6 bases, with 17 bases sitting between them. This CDR3 spans 14 amino acids. CDR1 is SGHRS and CDR2 is YFSETQ in the germline V gene. CDR3 amino acids: CASSPRDKGSEAFF. In DNA, the CDR3 is TGCGCCAGCAGTCCCCGGGACAAGGGTTCTGAAGCTTTCTTT.

The rearrangement joins TRBV11-3 to TRBJ1-2; no definite D call. The V end was cut by 1 base, the J end by 2 bases, with 8 bases between. This CDR3 has 14 residues. CDR1 and CDR2 (germline): SGHNT, YENEEA. For the CDR3, the DNA is TGTGCCAGCAGCTTAGTGTCCAGGAACTATGGCTACACCTTC. Translated: CASSLVSRNYGYTF.

The chain combines TRBV14 with TRBJ1-6; a weak D match, TRBD1 (6 bases). The CDR3 loop spans 13 amino acids. The V gene's germline CDR1 is SGHDN and CDR2 FVKESK. The V end lost 3 bases, the J end lost 8 bases, and 8 bases lay between the germline ends. Here the CDR3 reads CASSHTGHSPLHF. The CDR3 DNA sequence: TGTGCCAGCAGCCATACAGGGCATTCACCCCTCCACTTT.

This clone was seen a handful of times. The V gene is TRBV19, the J gene TRBJ1-6; 7 bases agree with TRBD1. The germline V gene encodes CDR1 LNHDA and CDR2 SQIVND (reference sequence). V shed 8 bases, J shed 6 bases, and the junction held 10 bases outside the gene matches. This CDR3 comprises 15 residues. CDR3 nucleotide sequence: TGTGCCAGTTCCATAACCGGGACAGCTAATTCACCCCTCCACTTT. It encodes CASSITGTANSPLHF.

By share, this clone counts as medium-sized. The rearrangement links TRBV15 to TRBJ2-3; 9 bases line up with TRBD1. This CDR3 spans 15 amino acids. J gave up 3 bases and V 5 bases, and 6 bases lay outside the gene matches. Germline V lookup: CDR1 LNHNV, CDR2 YYDKDF (reference sequence). The CDR3, as DNA: TGTGCCACCAGCCCGCGACAGGGGGAAACAGATACGCAGTATTTT. Amino acids: CATSPRQGETDTQYF.

For the CDR3, the DNA is TGTGCCAGCAGTTACGGACTAGGAGGCTACGAGCAGTACTTC. Protein: CASSYGLGGYEQYF. The V and J genes are TRBV6-5 and TRBJ2-7; TRBD2 agrees at 7 bases. The J segment lost 3 bases and the V segment lost 2 bases, leaving 4 bases of the junction unmatched. Germline CDR1 is MNHEY and CDR2 is SVGAGI. The length of the CDR3 is 14 residues.

This rearrangement joins TRBV7-2 to TRBJ1-1; D perhaps matches TRBD1 (6 bases). V lost 1 base to trimming and J lost 7 bases, with 13 bases between them. CDR1 and CDR2 from the germline V gene are SGHTA and FQGNSA. The CDR3 has 14 residues. The CDR3 DNA is TGTGCCAGCAGCTTAGGAGGAAGAGGGGGTGAAGCTTTCTTT. This sequence encodes CASSLGGRGGEAFF.

The chain employs TRBV27 and TRBJ1-1; the match to TRBD1 covers 10 bases. Germline loops: CDR1 MNHEY, CDR2 SMNVEV (reference sequence). There are 13 residues in the CDR3. V shed 8 bases, J shed 5 bases, and the junction held 5 bases outside the gene matches. The DNA for the CDR3 is TGTGCCAGCGGTTGGACAGGGGGAACTGAAGCTTTCTTT. Its protein is CASGWTGGTEAFF.

This chain links TRBV7-2 with TRBJ2-7; TRBD2 matches at 8 bases. CDR3 size: 16 residues. Germline CDR1 and CDR2: SGHTA and FQGNSA. Trimming took 1 base from V and 2 from J; bases not matched to a gene: 7. This CDR3 is CASSLVAGGRPYEQYF. The CDR3 region has the DNA TGTGCCAGCAGCTTAGTTGCGGGAGGACGACCCTACGAGCAGTACTTC.

The CDR3 DNA reads TGTGCCAGCAGTGCCCAAACAGGGGGGGCTAACTATGGCTACACCTTC. Its translation is CASSAQTGGANYGYTF. The rearrangement uses TRBV6-1 and TRBJ1-2, with TRBD1 matching over 8 bases. The CDR3 loop spans 16 amino acids. V lost 4 bases, J lost 0 bases, and 7 bases stayed unmatched. Germline values: CDR1 MNHNS, CDR2 SASEGT.

This clone was recorded once. The V and J genes are TRBV27 and TRBJ1-1; 10 nucleotides line up with TRBD1. The CDR3 contains 16 residues. Trimming at V came to 5 bases and at J to 5 bases, leaving 11 bases not matched to a gene. CDR1 is MNHEY and CDR2 is SMNVEV in the germline V gene (reference sequence). CDR3 nucleotide sequence: TGTGCCAGCAGTGAACCGACAGGGGGCGCGGCAACTGAAGCTTTCTTT. This gives the protein CASSEPTGGAATEAFF.

The chain is built from TRBV6-6 and TRBJ1-5; 7 bases map to TRBD1. The CDR3 contains 15 residues. Germline assignment: CDR1 MNHNY and CDR2 SVGAGI (reference sequence). Unmatched junction bases numbered 4, after V lost 0 bases and J lost 5 bases. The CDR3 DNA follows: TGTGCCAGCAGTTACTCGCCAGACAGGGATCAGCCCCAGCATTTT. It encodes CASSYSPDRDQPQHF.

The chain has TRBV29-1 and TRBJ2-1; D ambiguous. V dropped 1 base and J dropped 0 bases, with 7 bases sitting between them. The CDR3 loop spans 14 amino acids. Germline V gene data show CDR1 as SQVTM and CDR2 as ANQGSEA. The CDR3 reads CSVEVRSSYNEQFF. The CDR3, as DNA: TGCAGCGTTGAAGTGCGGTCCTCCTACAATGAGCAGTTCTTC.

V and J are TRBV21-1 and TRBJ1-5; TRBD1, the D gene given by the table, was not confirmed from the DNA. TRBV21-1 is annotated as a pseudogene. The CDR3 has 17 amino acids. CDR3: CASSKDQGQKSNQPQHF. In DNA form, the CDR3 reads TGTGCCAGCAGCAAAGACCAGGGACAGAAAAGCAATCAGCCCCAGCATTTT.